Listed here are 8 T cell receptor beta chains from one sample, sequenced in a study of blood T cell repertoires in COVID-19. Some clones are missing from TCRdb's copy, which holds only in-frame ones; the method was immunoSEQ multiplex PCR. The sample contains about 150,000 clones, 75% to 85% of which appear only once. The sequenced sample was peripheral blood. The receptors derive from a woman aged 50 to 65 with acute or convalescent COVID-19.

This clone was seen only a few times. The same CDR3 also results from other DNA sequences found in this sample. V and J are TRBV5-1 and TRBJ1-5; a weak D match, TRBD1 (6 bases). The germline gives CDR1 SGHRS, CDR2 YFSETQ. Trimming pared 0 bases from V and 5 bases from J, leaving 6 bases between. This CDR3 has 13 residues. This CDR3 reads CASSLDRDQPQHF. The CDR3 DNA follows: TGCGCCAGCAGCTTGGACAGGGATCAGCCCCAGCATTTT.

The V gene is TRBV28, the J gene TRBJ2-7, with 7 bases identical to TRBD1. CDR3 length: 13 residues. Germline values: CDR1 MDHEN, CDR2 SYDVKM. Trimming at V came to 6 bases and at J to 6 bases, leaving 8 bases not matched to a gene. CDR3 residues: CASSLGQTGEQYF. CDR3 nucleotide sequence: TGTGCCAGCAGCCTGGGACAGACGGGCGAGCAGTACTTC.

The rearrangement joins TRBV7-9 to TRBJ1-1; TRBD1 matches 10 bases. This CDR3 is built from 14 residues. Per the germline V gene, CDR1 is SEHNR and CDR2 is FQNEAQ (reference sequence). After removal of 4 bases from V and 5 bases from J, the junction contained 4 bases not matched to a gene. CDR3 loop: CASSSGQGETEAFF. The CDR3 DNA follows: TGTGCCAGCAGCTCCGGACAGGGGGAAACTGAAGCTTTCTTT.

The chain employs TRBV25-1 and TRBJ2-7; 7 positions match TRBD2. There are 14 residues in the CDR3. The V gene's germline CDR1 is MGHDK and CDR2 SYGVNS. V was clipped by 2 bases and J by 4 bases; unmatched bases: 5. This chain's CDR3 is CASSESGLVYEQYF. The CDR3 DNA is TGTGCCAGCAGTGAAAGCGGACTAGTGTACGAGCAGTACTTC.

This chain connects TRBV28 to TRBJ1-4; no clear D. The CDR3 spans 16 residues. The germline V and J ends were trimmed by 4 bases and 8 bases, with 20 bases remaining between them. Germline V gene sequence: CDR1 MDHEN, CDR2 SYDVKM. The CDR3 here is CASSSGSFRGREKLFF. In DNA form, the CDR3 reads TGTGCCAGCAGTTCCGGTTCTTTCCGGGGAAGAGAAAAACTGTTTTTT.

V is TRBV7-9 and J is TRBJ1-5; 10 nucleotides align to TRBD1. CDR1 and CDR2 (germline): SEHNR, FQNEAQ (reference sequence). This CDR3 has 14 amino acids. V shed 3 bases, J shed 7 bases, and the junction held 3 bases outside the gene matches. This CDR3 reads CASSLTGGGQPQHF. In nucleotides, the CDR3 is TGTGCCAGCAGCTTGACAGGGGGCGGACAGCCCCAGCATTTT.

The chain links TRBV5-1 to TRBJ2-5, with D possibly matching TRBD1 (5 bases). The germline CDR1 and CDR2 sequences are SGHRS and YFSETQ. The ends were cut back, 2 bases at V and 2 bases at J, with 10 bases in the middle. The CDR3 has 14 amino acids. Written as DNA, the CDR3 is TGCGCCAGCAGCTTAGGGGCTCCTCAAGAGACCCAGTACTTC. Protein sequence: CASSLGAPQETQYF.

This rearrangement joins TRBV18 to TRBJ2-1, with 8 bases lining up with TRBD1. This CDR3 has 20 amino acids. The V segment lost 3 bases and the J segment 0 bases; nucleotides outside the gene matches: 16. The germline V gene has CDR1 KGHSH and CDR2 LQKENI. The CDR3 nucleotides read TGTGCCAGCTCACCGGCCGGGACAGGTAGGATTGGGGGCTCCTACAATGAGCAGTTCTTC. Translation: CASSPAGTGRIGGSYNEQFF. Supplemented by reference TRBV18 and TRBJ2-1, the full variable domain reads NAGVMQNPRHLVRRRGQEARLRCSPMKGHSHVYWYRQLPEEGLKFMVYLQKENIIDESGMPKERFSAEFPKEGPSILRIQQVVRGDSAAYFCASSPAGTGRIGGSYNEQFFGPGTRLTVL.